This TCR beta chain stems from a study of T cells in Graves' hyperthyroidism and ophthalmopathy. The TCR beta CDR3 regions underwent amplification using RNA transcripts as the source. First-round RT-PCR targeting the TCR CDR3 was performed with the HTBI primer set. MiXCR, run by TCRdb on the multiplex PCR reads, gives a single entry per CDR3 protein. This sample yields about 360,000 distinct CDR3 sequences, of which 15% to 19% are seen a single time; about 27% belongs to the top ten. V was shortened by 5 bases and J by 5 bases, with 9 bases between the two germline ends. Looked up from germline, CDR1 is DFQATT and CDR2 is SNEGSKA (reference sequence). The length of the CDR3 is 11 residues. This clonotype was picked up a small number of times. Diagnoses used clinical symptoms, serum thyroxine and TRAb, thyroid ultrasound and orbital computed tomography.

Sequenced sample: blood. The chain combines TRBV20-1 with TRBJ2-5, with D hard to call. This receptor was identified in a woman younger than 35 with Graves' hyperthyroidism that later progressed to Graves' ophthalmopathy. The CDR3 sequence: CSASPEETQYF. Written as DNA, the CDR3 is TGCAGTGCTTCCCCGGAGGAGACCCAGTACTTC.